These 8 T cell receptor beta chains were sequenced from one sample in a study of human T cells and chemical hapten exposure (TCRdb year 2021). According to the study, the label for this sample's time point signals: patch test 1, 2 weeks after DPC sensitization. Taken with the paper, the label for treatment or condition translates to: therapeutic diphenylcyclopropenone sensitization with weekly scalp DPC. The library was built by means of RACE. The data were produced on a NextSeq 500. Through fastp at Q25 and MiXCR, TCRdb rebuilt clones from the public reads, retaining in-frame beta chains. Merged by CDR3 protein, the rows form single entries marked with the most common genes and DNA. Counted in this sample were 80,000 to 100,000 distinct CDR3 sequences; around an eighth of them appeared once. The ten largest clones add up to over 2% of the sample. The sample was whole blood, taken in connection with sensitization to the hapten diphenylcyclopropenone (DPC). Receptor source: a woman aged 35 to 49 with alopecia areata. Some clones in this sample may be carry-over from other donors' samples.

This clonotype was counted between two and nine times. V gene TRBV18 combines with J gene TRBJ1-3, with D uncertain. Trimming cost V 2 bases and J 4 bases, with 12 bases left between them. Germline V gene data show CDR1 as KGHSH and CDR2 as LQKENI. The length of the CDR3 is 15 residues. CDR3 protein: CASSPGGMRGNTIYF. The CDR3 bases are TGTGCCAGCTCACCAGGCGGGATGAGGGGAAACACCATATATTTT.

This clonotype was recorded a few times. CDR3 DNA: TGTGCCAGCAGCACTGACAGGGCAAGCTCCTATAATTCACCCCTCCACTTT. Protein: CASSTDRASSYNSPLHF. The chain joins TRBV5-4 to TRBJ1-6, with 7 bases lining up with TRBD1. Germline loops: CDR1 SGHNT, CDR2 YYREEE (reference sequence). This CDR3 comprises 17 residues. J lost 0 bases, V lost 4 bases, and 7 bases had no gene match.

This clonotype was counted between two and nine times. The chain joins TRBV3-1 to TRBJ2-7; 7 positions agree with TRBD1. Germline loops: CDR1 LGHDT, CDR2 YNNKEL (reference sequence). The CDR3 totals 14 residues. The V segment lost 4 bases and the J segment 13 bases; nucleotides outside the gene matches: 16. CDR3 amino acids: CASSRMGMTGQTYF. CDR3 DNA: TGTGCCAGCAGCCGCATGGGGATGACGGGACAGACTTACTTC.

This clonotype was detected only a few times. The chain combines TRBV7-3 with TRBJ1-1, with 12 nucleotides matching TRBD1. V lost 2 bases and J lost 5; bases outside the gene matches: 9. Germline values: CDR1 SGHTA, CDR2 FQGTGA. The CDR3 spans 17 residues. The CDR3 bases are TGTGCCAGCAGCTTAGTGGGGACAGGGGGCGCACGGACTGAAGCTTTCTTT. Its translation: CASSLVGTGGARTEAFF.

This clonotype was detected a few times. The V and J genes are TRBV10-3 and TRBJ1-1; TRBD1 might be the D (5 bases). The CDR3 runs to 13 residues. V was shortened by 2 bases and J by 6 bases, with 10 bases between the two germline ends. Germline CDR1 is ENHRY and CDR2 is SYGVKD. The CDR3 nucleotides read TGTGCCATCAGTGAGACGCCGGGGGCTGAAGCTTTCTTT. Translation gives CAISETPGAEAFF.

This clonotype was picked up a small number of times. The V and J genes are TRBV11-1 and TRBJ2-3, with TRBD2 matching 12 bases. Germline V gene sequence: CDR1 SGHAT, CDR2 FQDESV (reference sequence). The length of the CDR3 is 17 residues. V was clipped by 6 bases and J by 2 bases; unmatched bases: 9. CDR3 amino acids: CASSQGGLAGITDTQYF. The CDR3 nucleotides are TGTGCCAGCAGTCAAGGCGGACTAGCGGGGATCACAGATACGCAGTATTTT.

In this sample, this clonotype turned up a few times. The chain combines TRBV9 with TRBJ2-4, with D tentatively TRBD2 (6 bases). Looked up from germline, CDR1 is SGDLS and CDR2 is YYNGEE. V shed 0 bases and J shed 5 bases, with 12 bases lying between them. This CDR3 contains 15 residues. The CDR3 here is CASSVEGRGENIQYF. The CDR3 nucleotides are TGTGCCAGCAGCGTAGAGGGGCGCGGGGAAAACATTCAGTACTTC.

The gene calls are TRBV30 and TRBJ2-5; TRBD1 is a possible D gene (5 bases). This CDR3 has 15 amino acids. In germline, CDR1 is GTSNPN, CDR2 SVGIG (reference sequence). V lost 3 bases and J lost 2, with 16 bases in between. CDR3 coding DNA: TGTGCCTGGAGCCATAAAACTGCAGGGCAAGAGACCCAGTACTTC. Amino acid sequence: CAWSHKTAGQETQYF.